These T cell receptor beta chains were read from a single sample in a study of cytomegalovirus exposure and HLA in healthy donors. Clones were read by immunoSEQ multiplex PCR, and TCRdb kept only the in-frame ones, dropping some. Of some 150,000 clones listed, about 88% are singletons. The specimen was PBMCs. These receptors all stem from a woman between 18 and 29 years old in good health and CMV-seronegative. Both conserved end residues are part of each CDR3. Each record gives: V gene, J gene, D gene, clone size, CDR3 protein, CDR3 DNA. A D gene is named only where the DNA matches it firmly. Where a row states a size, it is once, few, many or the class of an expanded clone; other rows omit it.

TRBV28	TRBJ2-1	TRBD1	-	CASQGAYTLVGNEQFF	TGTGCCAGCCAGGGGGCATACACCCTCGTGGGGAATGAGCAGTTCTTC
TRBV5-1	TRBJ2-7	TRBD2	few	CASSPSGSPISSYEQYF	TGCGCCAGCAGCCCTAGCGGGAGCCCAATCAGCTCCTACGAGCAGTACTTC
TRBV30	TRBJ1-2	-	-	CASGVSGYTF	TGTGCCTCGGGGGTGTCCGGCTACACCTTC
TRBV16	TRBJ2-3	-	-	CASSPSISGGSTDTQYF	TGTGCCAGCAGCCCTTCGATTTCTGGGGGGTCCACAGATACGCAGTATTTT
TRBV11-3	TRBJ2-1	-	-	CASSFPGAYNEQFF	TGTGCCAGCAGCTTTCCAGGGGCCTACAATGAGCAGTTCTTC
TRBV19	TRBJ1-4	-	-	CASSPGQKFNEKLFF	TGTGCCAGTAGTCCCGGACAGAAATTTAATGAAAAACTGTTTTTT
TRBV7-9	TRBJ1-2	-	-	CASSLEGFYGYTF	TGTGCCAGCAGCTTAGAGGGGTTCTATGGCTACACCTTC
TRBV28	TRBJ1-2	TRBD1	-	CASSLDRVYGYTF	TGTGCCAGCAGTTTAGACAGGGTCTATGGCTACACCTTC
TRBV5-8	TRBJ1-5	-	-	CASSHGQYSNQPQHF	TGTGCCAGCAGCCATGGACAATATAGCAATCAGCCCCAGCATTTT
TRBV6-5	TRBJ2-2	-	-	CASSSALEGELFF	TGTGCCAGCAGTTCCGCCCTCGAGGGGGAGCTGTTTTTT
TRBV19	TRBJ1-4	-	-	CASSVYKGEAEKLFF	TGTGCCAGTAGTGTCTACAAAGGCGAGGCTGAAAAACTGTTTTTT
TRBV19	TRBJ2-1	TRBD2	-	CASLSGTASSYNEQFF	TGTGCCAGTCTGAGCGGGACCGCCAGCTCCTACAATGAGCAGTTCTTC
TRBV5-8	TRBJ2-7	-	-	CASSLDPGQKVYF	TGTGCCAGCAGCTTGGACCCAGGCCAAAAGGTGTACTTC
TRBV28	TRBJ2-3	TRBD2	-	CASSPHSGRAADTQYF	TGTGCCAGCAGTCCCCATAGCGGGAGGGCCGCAGATACGCAGTATTTT
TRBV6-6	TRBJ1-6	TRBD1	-	CASSVSGGPSPLHF	TGTGCCAGCAGTGTCTCAGGGGGCCCTTCACCCCTCCACTTT
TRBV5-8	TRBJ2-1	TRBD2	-	CASSSQLAGGLSYNEQFF	TGTGCCAGCAGCTCGCAACTAGCGGGAGGGTTGTCCTACAATGAGCAGTTCTTC
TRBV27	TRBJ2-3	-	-	CASSSLYGPTSTDTQYF	TGTGCCAGCAGTTCTCTATATGGTCCCACTAGCACAGATACGCAGTATTTT
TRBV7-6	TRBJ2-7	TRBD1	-	CASSSSDRGWYEQYF	TGTGCCAGCAGCTCTTCCGACAGGGGGTGGTACGAGCAGTACTTC
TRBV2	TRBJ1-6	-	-	CASSERSGNSPLHF	TGTGCCAGCAGTGAACGGTCCGGGAATTCACCCCTCCACTTT
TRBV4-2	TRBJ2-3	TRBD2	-	CAGSQDGTPLGGADTQYF	TGTGCCGGCAGCCAAGACGGGACTCCACTTGGGGGGGCAGATACGCAGTATTTT
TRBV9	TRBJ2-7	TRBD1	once	CASSAGQGTYEQYF	TGTGCCAGCAGCGCGGGACAGGGTACCTACGAGCAGTACTTC
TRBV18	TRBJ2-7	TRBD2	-	CASSPQYSGKAPVSEQYF	TGTGCCAGCTCACCACAATACAGCGGGAAGGCCCCCGTTAGCGAGCAGTACTTC
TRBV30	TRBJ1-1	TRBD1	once	CAWSPQGDTEAFF	TGTGCCTGGAGTCCCCAGGGGGACACTGAAGCTTTCTTT
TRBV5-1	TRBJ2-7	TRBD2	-	CASSGSLDGLAGDEQYF	TGCGCCAGCAGCGGAAGCCTGGACGGGCTAGCGGGAGACGAGCAGTACTTC
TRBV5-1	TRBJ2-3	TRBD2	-	CASSPGLATDTQYF	TGCGCCAGCAGCCCGGGACTAGCAACAGATACGCAGTATTTT
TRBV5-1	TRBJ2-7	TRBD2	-	CASSLVGAGAGEQYF	TGCGCCAGCAGCTTGGTGGGAGCGGGAGCGGGCGAGCAGTACTTC
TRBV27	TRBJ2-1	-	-	CASSFVEEAHSKQFF	TGTGCCAGCAGTTTTGTGGAAGAGGCCCACTCGAAGCAGTTCTTC
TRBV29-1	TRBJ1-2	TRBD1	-	CSVDDRGSYGYTF	TGCAGCGTTGATGACAGGGGGAGCTATGGCTACACCTTC
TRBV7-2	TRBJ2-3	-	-	CASSLVGGESAQYF	TGTGCCAGCAGCTTAGTTGGAGGGGAGTCGGCGCAGTATTTT
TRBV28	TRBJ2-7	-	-	CASSPQVISYEQYF	TGTGCCAGCAGCCCTCAGGTCATCTCCTACGAGCAGTACTTC
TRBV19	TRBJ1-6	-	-	CASSRGARNSPLHF	TGTGCCAGTAGTCGGGGGGCAAGGAATTCACCCCTCCACTTT
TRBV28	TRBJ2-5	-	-	CASLGGQPEETQYF	TGTGCCAGTCTTGGAGGGCAGCCGGAAGAGACCCAGTACTTC
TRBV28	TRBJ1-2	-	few	CASSLTGPYGYTF	TGTGCCAGCAGTTTAACAGGGCCCTATGGCTACACCTTC
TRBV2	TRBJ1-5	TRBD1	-	CASSEGQGAQPQHF	TGTGCCAGCAGTGAGGGACAGGGGGCTCAGCCCCAGCATTTT
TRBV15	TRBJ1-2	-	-	CATSRGQGYTF	TGTGCCACCAGCAGAGGTCAAGGCTACACCTTC
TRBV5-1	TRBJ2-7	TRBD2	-	CASSLGGLGRANEQYF	TGCGCCAGCAGCTTGGGCGGACTAGGCAGGGCTAACGAGCAGTACTTC
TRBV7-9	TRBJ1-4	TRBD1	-	CASSWDREKLFF	TGTGCCAGCAGTTGGGACAGAGAAAAACTGTTTTTT
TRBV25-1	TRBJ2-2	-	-	CASRRVHTGELFF	TGTGCCAGCAGACGGGTGCACACCGGGGAGCTGTTTTTT
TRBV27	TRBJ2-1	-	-	CASGKQGGNEQFF	TGTGCCAGCGGAAAACAGGGTGGCAATGAGCAGTTCTTC
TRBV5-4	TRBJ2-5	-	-	CASSFSVQETQYF	TGTGCCAGCAGCTTTAGCGTCCAAGAGACCCAGTACTTC
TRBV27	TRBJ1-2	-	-	CASSPLGTKRNYGYTF	TGTGCCAGCAGTCCCCTAGGGACAAAGAGAAACTATGGCTACACCTTC
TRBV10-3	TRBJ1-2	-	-	CAISEPGGTGYGYTF	TGTGCCATCAGTGAGCCGGGGGGGACCGGCTATGGCTACACCTTC
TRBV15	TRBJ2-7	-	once	CATSREGRGSSEQYF	TGTGCCACCAGCAGAGAGGGAAGGGGTTCGAGCGAGCAGTACTTC
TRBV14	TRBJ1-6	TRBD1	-	CASSQAWTGVPGDSPLHF	TGTGCCAGCAGCCAAGCGTGGACAGGGGTTCCAGGGGATTCACCCCTCCACTTT
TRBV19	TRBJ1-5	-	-	CASSIRDSNQPQHF	TGTGCCAGTAGTATCCGAGATAGCAATCAGCCCCAGCATTTT
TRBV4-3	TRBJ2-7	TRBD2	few	CASSQDYLAGNSYEQYF	TGCGCCAGCAGCCAAGATTACCTAGCGGGGAACTCCTACGAGCAGTACTTC
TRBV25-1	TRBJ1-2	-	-	CASSAQGDVYGYTF	TGTGCCAGCAGTGCTCAGGGCGACGTATATGGCTACACCTTC
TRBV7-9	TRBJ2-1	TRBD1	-	CASSLTGQGLWDEQFF	TGTGCCAGCAGCTTGACGGGACAGGGCCTTTGGGATGAGCAGTTCTTC
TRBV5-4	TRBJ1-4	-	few	CASSTPGWTGDNEKLFF	TGTGCCAGCAGCACCCCGGGGTGGACGGGCGACAATGAAAAACTGTTTTTT
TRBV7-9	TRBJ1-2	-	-	CASSRQSYGYTF	TGTGCCAGCAGCCGACAGTCCTATGGCTACACCTTC
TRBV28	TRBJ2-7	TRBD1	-	CASSLGGTGIGHEQYF	TGTGCCAGCAGTTTAGGGGGGACAGGGATTGGCCACGAGCAGTACTTC
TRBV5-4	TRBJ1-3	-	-	CASSLAGGNTIYF	TGTGCCAGCAGCCTGGCAGGGGGAAACACCATATATTTT
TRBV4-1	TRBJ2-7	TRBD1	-	CASSHGTAYEQYF	TGCGCCAGCAGCCACGGGACAGCCTACGAGCAGTACTTC
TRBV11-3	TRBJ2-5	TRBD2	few	CASSPTSRQETQYF	TGTGCCAGCAGCCCGACTAGCCGCCAAGAGACCCAGTACTTC
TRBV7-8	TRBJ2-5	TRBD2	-	CASSALQGLADETQYF	TGTGCCAGCAGCGCGCTTCAGGGACTAGCGGACGAGACCCAGTACTTC